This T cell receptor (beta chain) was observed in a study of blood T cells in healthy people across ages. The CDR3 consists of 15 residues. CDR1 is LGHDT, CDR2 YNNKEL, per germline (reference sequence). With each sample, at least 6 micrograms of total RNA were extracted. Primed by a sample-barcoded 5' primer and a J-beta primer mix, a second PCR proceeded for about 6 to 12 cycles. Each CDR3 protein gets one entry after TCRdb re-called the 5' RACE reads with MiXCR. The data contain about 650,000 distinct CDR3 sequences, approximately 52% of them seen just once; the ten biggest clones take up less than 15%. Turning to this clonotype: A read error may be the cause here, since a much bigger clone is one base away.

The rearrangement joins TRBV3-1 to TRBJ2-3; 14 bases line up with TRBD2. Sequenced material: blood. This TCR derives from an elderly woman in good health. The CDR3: CAGSLGLAGGDTQYF. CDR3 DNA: TGTGCCGGCAGCCTTGGACTAGCGGGAGGAGATACGCAGTATTTT.